This record looks at one T cell receptor beta chain sequence and its context. What it binds is not known. PBMCs came from 10 ml of fresh peripheral blood. The length of the CDR3 is 17 residues. V shed 1 base, J shed 1 base, and the junction held 4 bases outside the gene matches. Germline CDR1 is MGHDK and CDR2 is SYGVNS. These data originate in a study of Graves' ophthalmopathy and Graves' hyperthyroidism. General study results and limits: Ophthalmopathy progression cases were predicted by the model with roughly 71% sensitivity and less than 85% specificity.

As the template, RNA transcripts were used to amplify TCR beta CDR3 regions. Following a first-round RT-PCR that used HTBI primers, a second-round multiplex PCR was carried out. TCRdb reanalysed the multiplex PCR reads using MiXCR and keeps one entry per CDR3 protein. The repertoire consists of around 670,000 distinct CDR3 sequences, with 40% occurring once and the leading ten covering roughly 45%. Sequenced: peripheral blood. This receptor was obtained from an adult man with Graves' ophthalmopathy. This sequence joins TRBV25-1 and TRBJ2-2, with 9 positions matching TRBD2. The CDR3 loop is CASSESSGGLNTGELFF. Written as DNA, the CDR3 is TGTGCCAGCAGTGAATCCAGCGGGGGGTTGAACACCGGGGAGCTGTTTTTT.